Below, 21 T cell receptor beta chains from the same sample are listed, as sequenced in a study of blood T cell repertoires in COVID-19. This table comes from immunoSEQ multiplex PCR, and its TCRdb copy is limited to in-frame clones, with some not included. The sample consists of more than 25,000 clones, 80% to 90% of them appearing once. Material for sequencing was peripheral blood. The receptors originated from a woman aged 40 to 50 with active or convalescent COVID-19.

The chain joins TRBV11-1 to TRBJ2-5; 7 nucleotides align to TRBD1. In germline, CDR1 is SGHAT, CDR2 FQDESV (reference sequence). The V and J ends lost 5 bases and 2 bases, in that order; junction bases with no gene match: 5. CDR3 size: 14 residues. The CDR3 protein is CASSRWDSQETQYF. The CDR3 DNA is TGTGCCAGCAGCAGGTGGGACAGTCAAGAGACCCAGTACTTC.

This clone was observed once. The rearrangement joins TRBV30 to TRBJ1-2; a weak D match, TRBD1 (5 bases). With 1 base removed from V and 8 bases from J, the gap between germline ends came to 17 bases. This CDR3 comprises 14 residues. CDR1 GTSNPN and CDR2 SVGIG come from the germline V gene (reference sequence). CDR3 DNA sequence: TGTGCCTGGAGTGACGCCTTAGGGGCTAGAGGCTACACCTTC. The encoded protein is CAWSDALGARGYTF.

This clone showed up just once. The chain uses TRBV30 and TRBJ1-2; TRBD1 aligns across 7 bases. The CDR3 is made up of 14 amino acids. CDR1 is GTSNPN, CDR2 SVGIG, per germline (reference sequence). V trimming: 2 bases; J trimming: 5 bases; junction bases outside the gene matches: 8. CDR3 nucleotides: TGTGCCTGGAGTTTTCGGGACAGATCTTATGGCTACACCTTC. Its translation: CAWSFRDRSYGYTF.

The chain uses TRBV2 and TRBJ2-5; TRBD2 agrees at 10 bases. Losses at the gene ends were 7 bases for V and 5 bases for J; bases not matched to a gene: 10. This CDR3 is built from 15 residues. Germline CDR1 is SNHLY and CDR2 is FYNNEI. The CDR3 loop reads CASKRGGSGSETQYF. The CDR3 DNA is TGTGCCAGCAAGCGGGGGGGTAGCGGGAGTGAGACCCAGTACTTC.

The chain recombines TRBV19 with TRBJ1-1, with 8 bases fitting TRBD1. The trim removed 4 bases at V and 0 bases at J, leaving 7 bases unmatched. The CDR3 loop spans 16 amino acids. CDR1 is LNHDA, CDR2 SQIVND, per germline (reference sequence). The CDR3 nucleotides read TGTGCCAGTAGTAAAACAGGGGGGGCCATGAACACTGAAGCTTTCTTT. This codes for CASSKTGGAMNTEAFF.

V is TRBV11-3 and J is TRBJ2-7; TRBD1 agrees at 10 bases. The CDR3 totals 15 residues. Germline V gene sequence: CDR1 SGHNT, CDR2 YENEEA. J was trimmed by 0 bases and V by 4 bases; bases with no gene match: 3. The CDR3 region is CASSSGQGSSYEQYF. The CDR3 region has the DNA TGTGCCAGCAGCTCGGGACAGGGGAGCTCCTACGAGCAGTACTTC.

This rearrangement joins TRBV11-2 to TRBJ2-1; 7 bases map to TRBD2. Germline loops: CDR1 SGHAT, CDR2 FQNNGV. The V segment lost 1 base and the J segment 5 bases; nucleotides outside the gene matches: 5. The CDR3 length is 15 residues. The CDR3 spells CASSLGTSNNNEQFF. DNA of the CDR3: TGTGCCAGCAGCTTAGGGACTAGTAACAACAATGAGCAGTTCTTC. Supplemented by reference TRBV11-2 and TRBJ2-1, the full variable domain reads EAGVAQSPRYKIIEKRQSVAFWCNPISGHATLYWYQQILGQGPKLLIQFQNNGVVDDSQLPKDRFSAERLKGVDSTLKIQPAKLEDSAVYLCASSLGTSNNNEQFFGPGTRLTVL.

The rearrangement uses TRBV5-4 and TRBJ2-7; a weak D match, TRBD1 (6 bases). CDR1 is SGHNT, CDR2 YYREEE, per germline (reference sequence). The CDR3 extends over 12 amino acids. The V end lost 4 bases, the J end lost 5 bases, and 10 bases lay between the germline ends. The CDR3 DNA follows: TGTGCCAGCAGCCCAGACAGGAACGAGCAGTACTTC. It yields the protein CASSPDRNEQYF.

The chain employs TRBV27 and TRBJ1-1; D is unresolved. The V end was cut by 3 bases, the J end by 0 bases, with 5 bases between. The CDR3 runs 13 residues. Germline CDR1 reads MNHEY; CDR2 reads SMNVEV (reference sequence). The CDR3 DNA reads TGTGCCAGCAGTTTTTCGGTGAACACTGAAGCTTTCTTT. Translated: CASSFSVNTEAFF.

The rearrangement links TRBV7-8 to TRBJ2-7; D perhaps matches TRBD1 (6 bases). The V and J ends lost 1 base and 1 base respectively, with 11 bases between them. From germline, CDR1 is SGHVS and CDR2 FQNEAQ. The CDR3 consists of 15 residues. CDR3 coding DNA: TGTGCCAGCAGCTTAGATCCAGGGGTATCCTACGAGCAGTACTTC. It translates to CASSLDPGVSYEQYF.

The rearrangement joins TRBV2 to TRBJ1-1; 8 positions agree with TRBD1. V was clipped by 3 bases and J by 6 bases; unmatched bases: 3. The CDR3 sequence is 13 residues long. Germline V gives CDR1 SNHLY, CDR2 FYNNEI. CDR3 residues: CASSDRGPAEAFF. DNA of the CDR3: TGTGCCAGCAGTGACAGGGGGCCGGCTGAAGCTTTCTTT. Together with reference TRBV2 and TRBJ1-1, the CDR3 gives the full variable domain: EPEVTQTPSHQVTQMGQEVILRCVPISNHLYFYWYRQILGQKVEFLVSFYNNEISEKSEIFDDQFSVERPDGSNFTLKIRSTKLEDSAMYFCASSDRGPAEAFFGQGTRLTVV.

The genes are TRBV10-3 and TRBJ1-4; tentative D call: TRBD1 (5 bases). This CDR3 contains 14 residues. The germline V gene has CDR1 ENHRY and CDR2 SYGVKD. V was trimmed by 4 bases and J by 8 bases, leaving 14 bases between them. CDR3 in DNA: TGTGCCATCAGTGCTTCCATGGGGCGGGAAAAACTGTTTTTT. This translates into CAISASMGREKLFF.

This chain connects TRBV10-3 to TRBJ2-7; 9 bases are shared with TRBD1. The CDR3 contains 13 residues. Germline CDR1 is ENHRY and CDR2 is SYGVKD. V dropped 10 bases and J dropped 5; count of bases not matched to a gene: 9. The CDR3 coding sequence is TGTGCCACCCTGACAGGGGGTGGCCACGAGCAGTACTTC. Translation: CATLTGGGHEQYF.

This clone has only one observation. The genes are TRBV10-3 and TRBJ2-3; 11 nucleotides line up with TRBD1. The J call may not be correct, given that the DNA end is closer to TRBJ1-5. Germline V gene data show CDR1 as ENHRY and CDR2 as SYGVKD. This CDR3 comprises 15 residues. The CDR3 here is CAIRVDRGLGSTQHF. The DNA for the CDR3 is TGTGCCATCAGGGTGGACAGGGGGCTCGGGAGCACGCAGCATTTT.

The CDR3 sequence is CAISGSADTEAFF. The CDR3 coding sequence is TGTGCCATCAGTGGGTCAGCGGACACTGAAGCTTTCTTT. The V gene is TRBV10-3, the J gene TRBJ1-1, with unresolved D. CDR3 size: 13 residues. Germline V gene lookup returns CDR1 ENHRY and CDR2 SYGVKD. The V end was cut by 4 bases, the J end by 3 bases, with 9 bases between.

The V gene is TRBV30, the J gene TRBJ1-2; D is undetermined. This CDR3 contains 15 residues. Germline V gives CDR1 GTSNPN, CDR2 SVGIG (reference sequence). V was shortened by 0 bases and J by 0 bases, with 11 bases between the two germline ends. CDR3 sequence reads: CAWSVLAGANYGYTF. DNA of the CDR3: TGTGCCTGGAGTGTTCTGGCTGGAGCTAACTATGGCTACACCTTC.

The chain recombines TRBV6-5 with TRBJ2-7; TRBD2 matches at 7 bases. This CDR3 is 14 amino acids long. The V gene's germline CDR1 is MNHEY and CDR2 SVGAGI. V shed 4 bases, J shed 6 bases, and the junction held 9 bases outside the gene matches. The CDR3 DNA follows: TGTGCCAGCAGTTCCCCCGGGGGGAAAGGCGAGCAGTACTTC. This translates into CASSSPGGKGEQYF.

The rearrangement joins TRBV4-3 to TRBJ2-7; 9 nucleotides line up with TRBD1. The CDR3 is made up of 14 amino acids. Germline V lookup: CDR1 LGHNA, CDR2 YSLEER. With V trimmed by 4 bases and J by 2 bases, 3 bases remained unmatched. CDR3 coding DNA: TGCGCCAGCAGCCCTGGGACAGGGACCTACGAGCAGTACTTC. Its translation is CASSPGTGTYEQYF.

This clone was seen a single time. The chain couples TRBV18 to TRBJ2-7; the match to TRBD2 covers 14 bases. The germline V gene encodes CDR1 KGHSH and CDR2 LQKENI. The CDR3 extends over 17 amino acids. V lost 5 bases and J lost 1; bases outside the gene matches: 7. The CDR3 sequence is CASSYGTSGSGSYEQYF. The CDR3 DNA is TGTGCCAGCTCATACGGGACTAGCGGGAGCGGGTCCTACGAGCAGTACTTC.

This clone was observed a single time. This chain uses TRBV7-9 with TRBJ1-4; TRBD1 agrees at 9 bases. CDR1 and CDR2 from the germline V gene are SEHNR and FQNEAQ (reference sequence). Trimming removed 4 bases from V and 5 bases from J; junction bases left unmatched: 14. This CDR3 comprises 18 residues. DNA for the CDR3: TGTGCCAGCAGCTCAAGTCCCGGGACAGGGCCCCTAAATGAAAAACTGTTTTTT. This encodes CASSSSPGTGPLNEKLFF.

This chain joins TRBV27 and TRBJ2-3, with D uncertain. V lost 8 bases and J 1 base, leaving 10 bases between the germline ends. CDR1 is MNHEY and CDR2 is SMNVEV in the germline V gene (reference sequence). The CDR3 is 13 amino acids. The CDR3 DNA is TGTGCCAGCTCCTCGCGGCGCACAGATACGCAGTATTTT. Amino acid sequence: CASSSRRTDTQYF.